Listed below are T cell receptor beta chains from one sample, sequenced in a study of CD8 T cells in ankylosing spondylitis. MiXCR, applied by TCRdb to the 5' RACE reads, yields one record per CDR3 protein. Of about 390,000 distinct CDR3 sequences in the sample, under 25% are singletons; the top ten hold roughly a sixth. Sequencing was carried out using blood, either unsorted or a sorted T cell fraction (not recorded which). The receptor set was obtained from a male donor with ankylosing spondylitis. CDR3s include the opening cysteine and the closing phenylalanine or tryptophan. A D gene is named only where the DNA matches it firmly. Clone size is shown for a subset of rows, as once, few, many or a class of expanded clone.

>15|.|TRBJ1-5|few|TRBV7-8
CASSLGWGGNQPQHF
TGTGCCAGCAGCTTAGGGTGGGGAGGCAATCAGCCCCAGCATTTT
>17|.|TRBJ2-1|few|TRBV6-5
CASSYSTTRRVYNEQFF
TGTGCCAGCAGTTACTCGACGACTAGGCGGGTCTACAATGAGCAGTTCTTC
>15|TRBD1|TRBJ2-5|few|TRBV5-1
CASSLEGTAQETQYF
TGCGCCAGCAGCTTGGAAGGGACAGCCCAAGAGACCCAGTACTTC
>12|TRBD2|TRBJ2-7|.|TRBV11-2
CASSSPGTREEF
TGTGCCAGCAGCTCGCCCGGGACTAGGGAAGAGTTT
>15|TRBD2|TRBJ2-1|.|TRBV3-1
CASSPHSGIGQEQFF
TGTGCCAGCAGCCCCCATAGCGGGATCGGACAGGAGCAGTTCTTC
>14|.|TRBJ1-1|.|TRBV12-3/TRBV12-4
CASTGAERNTEAFF
TGTGCCAGCACCGGGGCCGAGCGGAACACTGAAGCTTTCTTT
>15|TRBD2|TRBJ2-7|.|TRBV19
CASSPSGRAFSWQYF
TGTGCCAGTAGTCCTAGCGGGAGGGCCTTTTCATGGCAGTACTTC
>12|.|TRBJ1-1|.|TRBV7-2
CASSPGLLEAFF
TGTGCCAGCAGCCCGGGCCTCCTGGAAGCTTTCTTT
>15|.|TRBJ2-2|.|TRBV5-1
CASSFPGGEDGELFF
TGCGCCAGCAGCTTCCCCGGAGGGGAGGACGGGGAGCTGTTTTTT
>13|.|TRBJ2-2|few|TRBV14
CASSQVYTGELFF
TGTGCCAGCAGCCAAGTATACACCGGGGAGCTGTTTTTT
>15|TRBD2|TRBJ2-1|few|TRBV3-1
CASRRLAGGYNEQFF
TGTGCCAGCAGGCGGCTAGCGGGAGGTTACAATGAGCAGTTCTTC
>15|TRBD1|TRBJ1-2|few|TRBV20-1
CSASATGTGVHGYTF
TGCAGTGCTAGCGCTACCGGGACAGGGGTCCATGGCTACACCTTC
>11|.|TRBJ1-1|few|TRBV6-6
CASSGDFGAFF
TGTGCCAGCAGTGGGGACTTTGGGGCTTTCTTT
>15|.|TRBJ2-7|.|TRBV12-3/TRBV12-4
CASSLGGGVSYEQYF
TGTGCCAGCAGTTTAGGGGGCGGGGTCTCCTACGAGCAGTACTTC
>15|.|TRBJ2-2|.|TRBV15
CATRRSLGETGELFF
TGTGCCACCAGAAGGAGCCTGGGGGAAACCGGGGAGCTGTTTTTT
>14|TRBD2|TRBJ2-1|many|TRBV12-3/TRBV12-4
CASSLGLAGFEQFF
TGTGCCAGCAGTTTAGGGCTAGCGGGATTTGAGCAGTTCTTC
>15|.|TRBJ1-3|few|TRBV15
CATSRVGVSGNTIYF
TGTGCCACCAGCAGAGTGGGGGTCTCTGGAAACACCATATATTTT
>15|.|TRBJ2-2|few|TRBV7-3
CASSLNSVSTGELFF
TGTGCCAGCAGCTTAAATAGCGTTTCCACCGGGGAGCTGTTTTTT
>13|.|TRBJ1-2|.|TRBV7-3
CASSLNPSSGYTF
TGTGCCAGCAGCTTAAATCCATCCAGCGGCTACACCTTC
>14|TRBD2|TRBJ2-3|few|TRBV29-1
CSATGTSVADTQYF
TGCAGCGCCACCGGGACTAGCGTTGCAGATACGCAGTATTTT
>12|.|TRBJ1-2|.|TRBV6-2/TRBV6-3
CASRGANYGYTF
TGTGCCAGCCGCGGAGCAAACTATGGCTACACCTTC
>18|TRBD1|TRBJ1-5|once|TRBV12-3/TRBV12-4
CASSRHWDRGNSNQPQHF
TGTGCCAGCAGTCGGCATTGGGACAGGGGCAATAGCAATCAGCCCCAGCATTTT
>14|TRBD1|TRBJ2-7|few|TRBV30
CAWSGDRPTYEQYF
TGTGCCTGGAGCGGGGACAGACCCACCTACGAGCAGTACTTC
>15|.|TRBJ2-7|few|TRBV12-3/TRBV12-4
CASSFNPRAFYEQYF
TGTGCCAGCAGTTTTAACCCCCGGGCCTTCTACGAGCAGTACTTC
>14|.|TRBJ1-1|few|TRBV29-1
CSVVRGSMNTEAFF
TGCAGCGTTGTACGCGGCAGTATGAACACTGAAGCTTTCTTT
>16|TRBD2|TRBJ2-1|.|TRBV14
CASSQGLAVIYNEQFF
TGTGCCAGCAGCCAAGGGCTAGCGGTGATCTACAATGAGCAGTTCTTC
>14|.|TRBJ2-7|.|TRBV3-1
CASSQGLQEREQYF
TGTGCCAGCAGCCAAGGCCTCCAGGAGCGAGAGCAGTACTTC
>15|TRBD2|TRBJ2-1|.|TRBV20-1
CSARLSGRAPGVQFF
TGCAGTGCTAGACTTAGCGGGAGGGCCCCTGGGGTGCAGTTCTTC
>13|.|TRBJ2-7|.|TRBV6-1
CASSRTNSYEQYF
TGTGCCAGCAGTCGGACTAACTCCTACGAGCAGTACTTC
>17|.|TRBJ1-5|.|TRBV4-3
CASSQDPAGDGNQPQHF
TGCGCCAGCAGCCAAGATCCAGCGGGGGATGGAAATCAGCCCCAGCATTTT
>14|.|TRBJ1-5|.|TRBV6-2/TRBV6-3
CASSLQERNQPQHF
TGTGCCAGCAGTCTACAGGAGCGCAATCAGCCCCAGCATTTT
>16|.|TRBJ1-2|few|TRBV4-1
CASSQASQSGNYGYTF
TGCGCCAGCAGCCAAGCTTCCCAGTCAGGGAACTATGGCTACACCTTC
>15|.|TRBJ2-5|few|TRBV4-2
CASSQNPTGQETQYF
TGTGCCAGCAGCCAGAACCCGACAGGACAAGAGACCCAGTACTTC
>14|.|TRBJ1-1|.|TRBV10-3
CAIREGMGNTEAFF
TGTGCCATAAGAGAGGGGATGGGGAACACTGAAGCTTTCTTT
>17|TRBD2|TRBJ2-2|.|TRBV20-1
CSASRLAGATNTGELFF
TGCAGTGCTAGTCGGCTAGCGGGCGCTACGAACACCGGGGAGCTGTTTTTT
>15|TRBD1|TRBJ1-3|.|TRBV3-1
CASSEDRGTGNTIYF
TGTGCCAGCAGCGAAGACAGGGGGACCGGAAACACCATATATTTT
>17|.|TRBJ1-1|few|TRBV5-1
CASSFRMGLRGDTEAFF
TGCGCCAGCAGCTTTAGAATGGGTCTCCGTGGGGACACTGAAGCTTTCTTT
>16|TRBD1|TRBJ1-6|once|TRBV5-1
CASSLGQGHENSPLHF
TGCGCCAGCAGCCTGGGACAGGGGCACGAGAATTCACCCCTCCACTTT
>16|TRBD2|TRBJ2-1|.|TRBV4-2
CASSHLAGDTYNEQFF
TGTGCCAGCAGCCACTTAGCGGGAGACACCTACAATGAGCAGTTCTTC
>13|TRBD1|TRBJ1-5|once|TRBV3-1
CASSPTGWQPQHF
TGTGCCAGCAGCCCGACAGGGTGGCAGCCCCAGCATTTT
>14|.|TRBJ2-1|few|TRBV19
CASSSGVRYNEQFF
TGTGCCAGTAGTAGCGGGGTAAGGTACAATGAGCAGTTCTTC
>15|.|TRBJ2-1|.|TRBV5-6
CASSFQSRAYNEQFF
TGTGCCAGCAGCTTCCAGTCTAGGGCCTACAATGAGCAGTTCTTC
>14|.|TRBJ2-7|many|TRBV29-1
CSVEDIGTDYEQYF
TGCAGCGTTGAAGATATCGGGACGGACTACGAGCAGTACTTC